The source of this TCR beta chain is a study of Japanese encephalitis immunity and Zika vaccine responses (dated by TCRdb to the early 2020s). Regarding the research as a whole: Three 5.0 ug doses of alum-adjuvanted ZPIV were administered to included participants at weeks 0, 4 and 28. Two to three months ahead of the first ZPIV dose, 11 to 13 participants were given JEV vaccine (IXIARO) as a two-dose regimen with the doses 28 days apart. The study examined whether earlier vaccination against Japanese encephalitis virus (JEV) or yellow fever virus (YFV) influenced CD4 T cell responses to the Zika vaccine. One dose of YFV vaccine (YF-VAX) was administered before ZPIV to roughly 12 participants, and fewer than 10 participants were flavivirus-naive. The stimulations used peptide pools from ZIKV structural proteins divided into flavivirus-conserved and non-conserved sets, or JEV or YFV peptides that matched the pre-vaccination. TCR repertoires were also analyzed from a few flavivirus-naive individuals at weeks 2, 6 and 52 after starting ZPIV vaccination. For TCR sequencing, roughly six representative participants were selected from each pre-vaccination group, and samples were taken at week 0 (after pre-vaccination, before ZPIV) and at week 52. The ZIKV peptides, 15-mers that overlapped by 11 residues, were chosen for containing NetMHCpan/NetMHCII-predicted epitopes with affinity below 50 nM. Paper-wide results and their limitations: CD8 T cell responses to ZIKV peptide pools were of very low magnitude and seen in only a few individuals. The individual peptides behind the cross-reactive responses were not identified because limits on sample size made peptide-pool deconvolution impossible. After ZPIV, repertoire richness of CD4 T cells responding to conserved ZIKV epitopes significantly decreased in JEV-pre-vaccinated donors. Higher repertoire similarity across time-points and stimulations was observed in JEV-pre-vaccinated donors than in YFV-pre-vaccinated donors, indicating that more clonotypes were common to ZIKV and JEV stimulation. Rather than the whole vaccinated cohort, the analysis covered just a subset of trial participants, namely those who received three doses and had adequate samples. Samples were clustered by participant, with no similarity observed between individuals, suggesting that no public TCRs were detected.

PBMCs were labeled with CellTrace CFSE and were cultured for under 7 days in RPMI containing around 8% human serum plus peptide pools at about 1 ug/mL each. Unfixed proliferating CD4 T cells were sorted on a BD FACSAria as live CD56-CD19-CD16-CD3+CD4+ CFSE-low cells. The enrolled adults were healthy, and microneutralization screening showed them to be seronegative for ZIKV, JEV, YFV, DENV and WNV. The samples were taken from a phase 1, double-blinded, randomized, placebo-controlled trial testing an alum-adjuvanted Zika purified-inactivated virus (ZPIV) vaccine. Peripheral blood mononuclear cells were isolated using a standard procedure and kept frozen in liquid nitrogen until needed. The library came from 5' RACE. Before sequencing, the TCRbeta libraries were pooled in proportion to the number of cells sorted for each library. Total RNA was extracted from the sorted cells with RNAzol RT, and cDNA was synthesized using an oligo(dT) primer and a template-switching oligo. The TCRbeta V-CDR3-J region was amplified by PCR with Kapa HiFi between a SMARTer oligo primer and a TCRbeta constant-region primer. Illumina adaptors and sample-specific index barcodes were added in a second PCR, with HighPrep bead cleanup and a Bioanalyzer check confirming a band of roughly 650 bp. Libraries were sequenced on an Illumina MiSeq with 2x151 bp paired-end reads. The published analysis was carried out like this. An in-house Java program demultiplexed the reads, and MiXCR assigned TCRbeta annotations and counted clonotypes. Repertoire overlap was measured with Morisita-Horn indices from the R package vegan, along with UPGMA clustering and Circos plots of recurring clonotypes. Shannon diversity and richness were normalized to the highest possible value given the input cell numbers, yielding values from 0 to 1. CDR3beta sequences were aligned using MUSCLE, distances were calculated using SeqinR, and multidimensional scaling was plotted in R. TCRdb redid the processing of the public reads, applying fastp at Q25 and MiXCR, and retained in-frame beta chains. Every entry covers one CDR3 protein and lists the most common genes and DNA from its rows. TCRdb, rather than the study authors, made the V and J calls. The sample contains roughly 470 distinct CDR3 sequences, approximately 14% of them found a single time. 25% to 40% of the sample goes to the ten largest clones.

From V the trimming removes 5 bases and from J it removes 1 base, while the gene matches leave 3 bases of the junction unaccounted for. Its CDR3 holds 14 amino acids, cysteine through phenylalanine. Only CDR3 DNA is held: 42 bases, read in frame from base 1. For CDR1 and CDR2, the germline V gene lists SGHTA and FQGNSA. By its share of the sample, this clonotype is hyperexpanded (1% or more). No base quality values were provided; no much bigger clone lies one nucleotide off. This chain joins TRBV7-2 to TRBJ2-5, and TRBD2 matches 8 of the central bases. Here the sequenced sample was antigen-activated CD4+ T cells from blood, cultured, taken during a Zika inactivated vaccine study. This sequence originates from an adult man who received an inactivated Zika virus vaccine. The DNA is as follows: TGTGCCAGCAGCGTCGGGGGGGCCCAAGAGACCCAGTACTTC. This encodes CASSVGGAQETQYF. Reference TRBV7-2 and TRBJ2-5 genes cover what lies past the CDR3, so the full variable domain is GAGVSQSPSNKVTEKGKDVELRCDPISGHTALYWYRQSLGQGLEFLIYFQGNSAPDKSGLPSDRFSAERTGGSVSTLTIQRTQQEDSAVYLCASSVGGAQETQYFGPGTRLLVL.